The source of this TCR beta chain is a study of control samples from healthy donors and cancer patients. The table came from immunoSEQ multiplex PCR; TCRdb's copy has only in-frame clones and leaves some out. The sample gives 130,000 to 150,000 clones, 80% to 95% of which show up once; less than 6% is in the top ten. Trimming pared 6 bases from V and 0 bases from J, leaving 23 bases between. The CDR3 runs to 18 residues. Per germline, CDR1 MDHEN and CDR2 SYDVKM. Sequencing input: blood. The clonotype comes from a young man in good health. The chain recombines TRBV28 with TRBJ1-1; perhaps TRBD1 as D (6 bases). CDR3: CASSSLPGNRVLNTEAFF. The CDR3 DNA follows: TGTGCCAGCAGCTCCCTACCCGGGAACAGGGTCTTGAACACTGAAGCTTTCTTT.